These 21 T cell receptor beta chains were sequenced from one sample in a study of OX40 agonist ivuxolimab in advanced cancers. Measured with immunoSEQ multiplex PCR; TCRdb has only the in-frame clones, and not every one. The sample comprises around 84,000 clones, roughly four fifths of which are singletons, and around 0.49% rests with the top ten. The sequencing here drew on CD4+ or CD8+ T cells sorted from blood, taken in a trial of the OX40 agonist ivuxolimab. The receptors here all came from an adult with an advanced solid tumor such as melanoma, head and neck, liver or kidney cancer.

CDR3 coding DNA: TGTGCCAGCAGTGAATACAGGGGGCTCGACGCCGGGGAGCTGTTTTTT. Its protein is CASSEYRGLDAGELFF. This chain connects TRBV6-1 to TRBJ2-2; 9 nucleotides align to TRBD1. Per the germline V gene, CDR1 is MNHNS and CDR2 is SASEGT. The CDR3 runs 16 residues. The junction had 7 bases not matched to a gene; V was cut back by 2 bases and J by 6 bases.

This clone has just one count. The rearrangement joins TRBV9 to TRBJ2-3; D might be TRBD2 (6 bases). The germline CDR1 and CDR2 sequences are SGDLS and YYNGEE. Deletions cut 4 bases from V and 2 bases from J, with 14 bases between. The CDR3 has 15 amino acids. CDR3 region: CASSPHSGLTDTQYF. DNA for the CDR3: TGTGCCAGCAGCCCTCATAGCGGTCTCACAGATACGCAGTATTTT. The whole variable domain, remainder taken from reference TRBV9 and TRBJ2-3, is DSGVTQTPKHLITATGQRVTLRCSPRSGDLSVYWYQQSLDQGLQFLIQYYNGEERAKGNILERFSAQQFPDLHSELNLSSLELGDSALYFCASSPHSGLTDTQYFGPGTRLTVL.

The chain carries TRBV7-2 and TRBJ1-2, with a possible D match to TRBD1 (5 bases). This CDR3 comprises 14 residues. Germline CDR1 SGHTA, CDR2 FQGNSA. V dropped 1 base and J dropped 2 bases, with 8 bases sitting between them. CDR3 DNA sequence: TGTGCCAGCAGCTTAGTACAGGCCAACTATGGCTACACCTTC. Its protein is CASSLVQANYGYTF.

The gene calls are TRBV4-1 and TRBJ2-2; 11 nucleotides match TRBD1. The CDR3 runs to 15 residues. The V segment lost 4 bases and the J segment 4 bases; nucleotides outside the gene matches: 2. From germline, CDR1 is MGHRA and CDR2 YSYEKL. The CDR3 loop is CASSRGQGGTGELFF. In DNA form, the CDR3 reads TGCGCCAGCAGCCGGGGACAGGGGGGCACCGGGGAGCTGTTTTTT.

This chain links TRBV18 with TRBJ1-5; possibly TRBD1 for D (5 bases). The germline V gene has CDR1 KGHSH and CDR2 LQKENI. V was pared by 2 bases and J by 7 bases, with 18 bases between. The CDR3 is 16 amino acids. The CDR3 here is CASSPSGQGRIQPQHF. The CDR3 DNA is TGTGCCAGCTCACCAAGTGGGCAGGGAAGGATCCAGCCCCAGCATTTT.

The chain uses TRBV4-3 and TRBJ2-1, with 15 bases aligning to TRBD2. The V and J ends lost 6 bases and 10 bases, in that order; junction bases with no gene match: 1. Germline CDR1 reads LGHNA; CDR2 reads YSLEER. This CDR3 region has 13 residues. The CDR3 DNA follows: TGCGCCAGCAGAGGGACTAGCGGGGGGGAGCAGTTCTTC. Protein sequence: CASRGTSGGEQFF.

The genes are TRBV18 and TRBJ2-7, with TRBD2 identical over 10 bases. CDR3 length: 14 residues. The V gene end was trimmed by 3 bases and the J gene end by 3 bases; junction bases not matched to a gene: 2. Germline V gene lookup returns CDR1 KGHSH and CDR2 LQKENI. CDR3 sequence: CASSPTSGNYEQYF. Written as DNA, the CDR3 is TGTGCCAGCTCACCTACTAGCGGGAACTACGAGCAGTACTTC. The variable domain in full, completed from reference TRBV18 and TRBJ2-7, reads NAGVMQNPRHLVRRRGQEARLRCSPMKGHSHVYWYRQLPEEGLKFMVYLQKENIIDESGMPKERFSAEFPKEGPSILRIQQVVRGDSAAYFCASSPTSGNYEQYFGPGTRLTVT.

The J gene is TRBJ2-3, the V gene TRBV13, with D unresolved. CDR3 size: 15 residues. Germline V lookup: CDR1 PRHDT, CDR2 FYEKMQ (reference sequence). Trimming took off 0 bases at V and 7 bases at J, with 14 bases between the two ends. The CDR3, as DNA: TGTGCCAGCAGCTTAGGAACCGTACTGCTAAATACGCAGTATTTT. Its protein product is CASSLGTVLLNTQYF. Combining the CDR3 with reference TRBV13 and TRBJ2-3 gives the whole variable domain AAGVIQSPRHLIKEKRETATLKCYPIPRHDTVYWYQQGPGQDPQFLISFYEKMQSDKGSIPDRFSAQQFSDYHSELNMSSLELGDSALYFCASSLGTVLLNTQYFGPGTRLTVL.

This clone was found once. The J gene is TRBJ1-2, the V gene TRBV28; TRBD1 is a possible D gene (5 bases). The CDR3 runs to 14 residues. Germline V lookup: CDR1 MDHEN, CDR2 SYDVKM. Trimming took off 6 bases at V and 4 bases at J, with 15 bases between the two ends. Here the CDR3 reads CASRPGTTSYGYTF. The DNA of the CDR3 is TGTGCCAGCAGACCCGGGACTACAAGCTATGGCTACACCTTC.

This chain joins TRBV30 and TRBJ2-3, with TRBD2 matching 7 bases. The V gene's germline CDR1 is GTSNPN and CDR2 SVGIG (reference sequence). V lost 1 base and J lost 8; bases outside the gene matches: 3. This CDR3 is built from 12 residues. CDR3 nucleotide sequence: TGTGCCTGGAGTGGGTGGGGGGGTACGCAGTATTTT. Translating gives CAWSGWGGTQYF.

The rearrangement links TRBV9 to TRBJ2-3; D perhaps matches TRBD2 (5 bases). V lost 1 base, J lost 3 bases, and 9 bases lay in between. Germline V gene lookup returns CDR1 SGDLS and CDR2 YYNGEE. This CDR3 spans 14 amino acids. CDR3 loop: CASSVQTGTDTQYF. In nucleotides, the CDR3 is TGTGCCAGCAGCGTACAGACGGGGACAGATACGCAGTATTTT. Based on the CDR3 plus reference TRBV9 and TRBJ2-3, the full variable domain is DSGVTQTPKHLITATGQRVTLRCSPRSGDLSVYWYQQSLDQGLQFLIQYYNGEERAKGNILERFSAQQFPDLHSELNLSSLELGDSALYFCASSVQTGTDTQYFGPGTRLTVL.

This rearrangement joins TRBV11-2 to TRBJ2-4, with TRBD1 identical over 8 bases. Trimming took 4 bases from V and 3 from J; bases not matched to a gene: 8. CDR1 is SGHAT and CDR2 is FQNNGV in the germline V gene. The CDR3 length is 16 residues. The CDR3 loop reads CASSSPGQVDKNIQYF. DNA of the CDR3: TGTGCCAGCAGCTCCCCGGGACAGGTAGACAAAAACATTCAGTACTTC. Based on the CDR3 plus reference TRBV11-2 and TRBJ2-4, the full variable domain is EAGVAQSPRYKIIEKRQSVAFWCNPISGHATLYWYQQILGQGPKLLIQFQNNGVVDDSQLPKDRFSAERLKGVDSTLKIQPAKLEDSAVYLCASSSPGQVDKNIQYFGAGTRLSVL.

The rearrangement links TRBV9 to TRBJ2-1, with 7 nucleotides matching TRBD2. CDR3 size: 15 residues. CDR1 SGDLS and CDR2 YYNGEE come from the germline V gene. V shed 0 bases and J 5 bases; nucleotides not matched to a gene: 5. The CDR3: CASSVVPSGNNEQFF. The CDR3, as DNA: TGTGCCAGCAGCGTAGTCCCTAGCGGTAACAATGAGCAGTTCTTC.

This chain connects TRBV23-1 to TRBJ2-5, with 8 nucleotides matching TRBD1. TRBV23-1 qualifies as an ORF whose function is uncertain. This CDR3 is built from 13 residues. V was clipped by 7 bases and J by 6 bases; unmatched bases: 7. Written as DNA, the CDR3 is TGCGCCAGCACCGGACAGGGAGGCAAGACCCAGTACTTC. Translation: CASTGQGGKTQYF.

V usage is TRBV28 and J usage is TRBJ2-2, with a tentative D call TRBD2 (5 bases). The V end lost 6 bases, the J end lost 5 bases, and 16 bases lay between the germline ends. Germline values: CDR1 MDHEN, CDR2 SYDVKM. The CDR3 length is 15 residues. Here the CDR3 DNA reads TGTGCCAGCAGCCTGGGAGCGCAAAGGACCGGGGAGCTGTTTTTT. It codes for CASSLGAQRTGELFF.

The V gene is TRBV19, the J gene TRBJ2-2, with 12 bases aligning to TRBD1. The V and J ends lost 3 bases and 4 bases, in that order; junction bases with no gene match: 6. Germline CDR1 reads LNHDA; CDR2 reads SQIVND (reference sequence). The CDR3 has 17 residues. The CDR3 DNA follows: TGTGCCAGTAGTATGGGACAGGGGGCCGCGGGCACCGGGGAGCTGTTTTTT. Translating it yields CASSMGQGAAGTGELFF.

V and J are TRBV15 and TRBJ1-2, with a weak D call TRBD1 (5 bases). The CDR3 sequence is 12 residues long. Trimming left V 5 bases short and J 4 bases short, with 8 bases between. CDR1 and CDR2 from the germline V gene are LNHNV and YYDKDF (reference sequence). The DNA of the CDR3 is TGTGCCACCAGCGGGGGGACCTATGGCTACACCTTC. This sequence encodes CATSGGTYGYTF. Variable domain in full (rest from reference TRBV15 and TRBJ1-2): DAMVIQNPRYQVTQFGKPVTLSCSQTLNHNVMYWYQQKSSQAPKLLFHYYDKDFNNEADTPDNFQSRRPNTSFCFLDIRSPGLGDTAMYLCATSGGTYGYTFGSGTRLTVV.

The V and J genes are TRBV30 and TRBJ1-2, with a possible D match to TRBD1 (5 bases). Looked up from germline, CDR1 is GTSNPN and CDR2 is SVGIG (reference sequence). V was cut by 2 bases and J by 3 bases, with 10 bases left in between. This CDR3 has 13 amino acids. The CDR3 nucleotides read TGTGCCTGGAGTAGTCTAGGGGACTATGGCTACACCTTC. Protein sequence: CAWSSLGDYGYTF. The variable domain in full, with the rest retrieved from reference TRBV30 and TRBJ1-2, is SQTIHQWPATLVQPVGSPLSLECTVEGTSNPNLYWYRQAAGRGLQLLFYSVGIGQISSEVPQNLSASRPQDRQFILSSKKLLLSDSGFYLCAWSSLGDYGYTFGSGTRLTVV.

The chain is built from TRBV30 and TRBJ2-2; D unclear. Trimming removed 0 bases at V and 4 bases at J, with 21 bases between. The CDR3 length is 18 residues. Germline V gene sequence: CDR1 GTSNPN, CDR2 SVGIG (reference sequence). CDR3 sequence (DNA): TGTGCCTGGAGTGTACCCCCCTTTTCCGTAGGGCCCACCGGGGAGCTGTTTTTT. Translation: CAWSVPPFSVGPTGELFF.

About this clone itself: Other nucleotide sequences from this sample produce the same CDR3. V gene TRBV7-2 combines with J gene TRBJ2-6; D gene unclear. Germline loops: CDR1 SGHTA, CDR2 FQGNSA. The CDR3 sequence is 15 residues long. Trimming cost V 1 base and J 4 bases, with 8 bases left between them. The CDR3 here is CASSLGGLGANVLTF. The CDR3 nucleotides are TGTGCCAGCAGCTTAGGGGGTCTGGGGGCCAACGTCCTGACTTTC.

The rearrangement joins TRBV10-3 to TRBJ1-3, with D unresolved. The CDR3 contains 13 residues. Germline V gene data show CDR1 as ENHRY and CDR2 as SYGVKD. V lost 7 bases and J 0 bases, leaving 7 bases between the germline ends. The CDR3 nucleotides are TGTGCCATCATAAGGGACTCTGGAAACACCATATATTTT. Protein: CAIIRDSGNTIYF.